This T cell receptor (beta chain) emerged from a study of CD8+ T cells in alopecia areata. Extracted RNA was reverse transcribed, and the resulting cDNA served as sequencing template. Repertoires were generated with immunoSEQ multiplex PCR, while TCRdb's copy carries only in-frame clones and drops some. The sample carries roughly 120,000 clones, around 61% recorded once. The sorting of PBMCs gave CD4+ and CD8+ T cells. A remark on this clone: Antigen: not known.

CDR1 is SGHTA, CDR2 FQGNSA, per germline. CDR3 length: 14 amino acids. Germline trimming cut 5 bases from V and 5 bases from J; bases unmatched to any gene: 4. Overall study findings and caveats: Researchers report lesional scalp, most notably alopecia totalis/universalis, outstripped normal scalp in clonality. Relative to mice, TCR sharing across patients was less clear, a difference possibly HLA-related.

This clonotype originated in a human donor in good health. The chain joins TRBV7-2 to TRBJ1-5; TRBD1 agrees at 9 bases. Source material: CD4+ T cells sorted from blood. The CDR3, as DNA: TGTGCCAGCAGCAAACGGACAGGGGATCAGCCCCAGCATTTT. Its translation is CASSKRTGDQPQHF. The variable domain in full, completed from reference TRBV7-2 and TRBJ1-5, reads GAGVSQSPSNKVTEKGKDVELRCDPISGHTALYWYRQSLGQGLEFLIYFQGNSAPDKSGLPSDRFSAERTGGSVSTLTIQRTQQEDSAVYLCASSKRTGDQPQHFGDGTRLSIL.